A selection of T cell receptor beta chains follows, all from one sample in a study of T cells in Graves' hyperthyroidism and ophthalmopathy. From the multiplex PCR reads, TCRdb called clonotypes with MiXCR, one entry per CDR3 protein. The sample includes approximately 400,000 distinct CDR3 sequences, approximately 14% seen only once; the top ten take less than 20%. The sequencing input was blood. The origin of the receptors is a woman aged 25-40 years with Graves' ophthalmopathy. Both conserved end residues are part of each CDR3. D genes are given only for firm matches. Some rows mark clone size as missing; the rest say once, few, many or name a class of expanded clone.

d_call	cdr3_length	clone_size	v_call	j_call	cdr3_aa	cdr3_nt
TRBD2	16	many	TRBV20-1	TRBJ2-1	CSARATGTSGGGEQFF	TGCAGTGCTAGAGCAACCGGGACTAGCGGGGGTGGTGAGCAGTTCTTC
.	17	many	TRBV10-1	TRBJ2-4	CASSESEGWGPKNIQYF	TGCGCCAGCAGTGAGTCGGAGGGCTGGGGTCCCAAAAACATTCAGTACTTC
.	13	.	TRBV7-9	TRBJ2-7	CASSLSPGYEQYF	TGTGCCAGCAGCTTATCCCCCGGTTACGAGCAGTACTTC
.	12	.	TRBV24-1	TRBJ1-4	CATSDLGEKLFF	TGTGCCACCAGTGATTTAGGGGAAAAACTGTTTTTT
TRBD1	15	many	TRBV5-6	TRBJ2-5	CASSLGGQGKETQYF	TGTGCCAGCAGCTTGGGGGGACAGGGGAAAGAGACCCAGTACTTC
.	17	many	TRBV20-1	TRBJ2-7	CSARDRMGRQISYEQYF	TGCAGTGCTAGAGATCGGATGGGTAGGCAAATCTCCTACGAGCAGTACTTC
.	14	.	TRBV7-3	TRBJ2-3	CASSLMGAADTQYF	TGTGCCAGCAGCTTAATGGGGGCCGCAGATACGCAGTATTTT
.	12	many	TRBV30	TRBJ1-2	CAWSVSGYGYTF	TGTGCCTGGAGTGTATCAGGGTATGGCTACACCTTC
.	19	.	TRBV24-1	TRBJ2-1	CATSDTQPGHKLSYNEQFF	TGTGCCACCAGTGATACTCAACCGGGACACAAGCTCTCCTACAATGAGCAGTTCTTC
.	14	few	TRBV20-1	TRBJ2-1	CSAYSKSSYNEQFF	TGCAGTGCTTATTCAAAGAGCTCCTACAATGAGCAGTTCTTC
TRBD1	16	many	TRBV7-9	TRBJ2-3	CASSNSDRGVTDTQYF	TGTGCCAGCAGCAACTCGGACAGGGGAGTCACAGATACGCAGTATTTT
.	16	many	TRBV7-9	TRBJ1-2	CASSPPGTRSNYGYTF	TGTGCCAGCAGCCCTCCCGGGACACGATCTAACTATGGCTACACCTTC
TRBD2	15	many	TRBV5-1	TRBJ2-3	CASSLGPGGVDTQYF	TGCGCCAGCAGCTTGGGTCCGGGGGGGGTCGATACGCAGTATTTT
TRBD1	14	many	TRBV20-1	TRBJ2-3	CSAKTGGFRDTQYF	TGCAGTGCTAAGACAGGGGGATTCCGAGATACGCAGTATTTT
.	16	many	TRBV18	TRBJ2-3	CASSSVTGILSDTQYF	TGTGCCAGCTCATCTGTAACAGGGATCCTCTCAGATACGCAGTATTTT
.	14	.	TRBV28	TRBJ2-3	CASSTWTDTDTQYF	TGTGCCAGCAGTACGTGGACAGATACAGATACGCAGTATTTT
.	12	few	TRBV10-2	TRBJ1-4	CASSRLGEKLFF	TGCGCCAGCAGTCGTCTGGGTGAAAAACTGTTTTTT